The next 9 T cell receptor beta chains were all read from a single sample in a study of cytomegalovirus exposure and HLA in healthy donors. PCR amplification relied on 60 Vbeta primers (plus 13 Jbeta primers). Sequencing used immunoSEQ multiplex PCR; TCRdb keeps in-frame clones, though not all of them. This repertoire shows about 260,000 clones, just under 85% found once; its top ten account for approximately 2%. The specimen was PBMCs. Receptor source: a woman aged 40 to 50 in good health and CMV-seropositive.

The V call is TRBV4-2, the J call TRBJ2-5, with 7 bases matching TRBD2. Germline lookup yields CDR1 LGHNA and CDR2 YNFKEQ. With V trimmed by 0 bases and J by 5 bases, 12 bases remained unmatched. CDR3 length: 17 residues. The CDR3: CASSQEGSAGWRETQYF. For the CDR3, the DNA is TGTGCCAGCAGCCAAGAGGGCTCAGCGGGGTGGAGGGAGACCCAGTACTTC.

The chain links TRBV11-2 to TRBJ2-7, with TRBD1 as a possible D gene (5 bases). The germline CDR1 and CDR2 sequences are SGHAT and FQNNGV. The CDR3 length is 15 residues. The V end was cut by 0 bases, the J end by 3 bases, with 12 bases between. CDR3 DNA: TGTGCCAGCAGCTTAGACAGGGTTGAAGGCTACGAGCAGTACTTC. The encoded protein is CASSLDRVEGYEQYF.

The chain has TRBV9 and TRBJ2-3; the D is unclear. Trimming took 4 bases from V and 3 from J, leaving 9 bases between them. The CDR3 contains 13 residues. The V gene's germline CDR1 is SGDLS and CDR2 YYNGEE. This CDR3 reads CASSKRATDTQYF. The CDR3 DNA sequence: TGTGCCAGCAGCAAAAGAGCTACAGATACGCAGTATTTT.

This rearrangement joins TRBV6-5 to TRBJ2-2; 9 bases align to TRBD2. V trimming: 4 bases; J trimming: 0 bases; junction bases outside the gene matches: 3. This CDR3 spans 16 amino acids. Germline values: CDR1 MNHEY, CDR2 SVGAGI. The CDR3 loop is CASSSPSGANTGELFF. CDR3 DNA: TGTGCCAGCAGTTCCCCTAGCGGGGCGAACACCGGGGAGCTGTTTTTT.

This rearrangement joins TRBV5-1 to TRBJ2-1, with 10 positions matching TRBD2. V was clipped by 4 bases and J by 7 bases; unmatched bases: 5. The CDR3 is made up of 14 amino acids. CDR1 SGHRS and CDR2 YFSETQ come from the germline V gene. CDR3: CASSTGLATNEQFF. The CDR3 DNA is TGCGCCAGCAGCACGGGACTAGCGACGAATGAGCAGTTCTTC.

This clone was detected only a few times. The rearrangement links TRBV27 to TRBJ2-7; 13 positions match TRBD2. The CDR3 has 15 amino acids. V lost 6 bases, J lost 6 bases, and 8 bases stayed unmatched. Germline-derived CDR1 and CDR2 are MNHEY and SMNVEV (reference sequence). The CDR3 DNA reads as TGTGCCAGCAGCATACTAGCGGGAGGGGGGGCCGAGCAGTACTTC. Amino acids: CASSILAGGGAEQYF.

The V gene is TRBV6-1, the J gene TRBJ2-1, with 10 bases matching TRBD2. J was trimmed by 12 bases and V by 2 bases; bases with no gene match: 16. The CDR3 is 17 residues long. Germline V gene lookup returns CDR1 MNHNS and CDR2 SASEGT. CDR3 coding DNA: TGTGCCAGCAGTGAACAGGAAAGCCAGCGGGAGGGCCGGGGGCAGTTCTTC. It codes for CASSEQESQREGRGQFF.

In this sample, this clone turned up once. This chain connects TRBV9 to TRBJ1-2, with TRBD1 identical over 10 bases. There are 15 residues in the CDR3. V trimming: 3 bases; J trimming: 1 base; junction bases outside the gene matches: 3. Germline values: CDR1 SGDLS, CDR2 YYNGEE. CDR3 DNA: TGTGCCAGCAGCGCCGGGACAGGGGTTAACTATGGCTACACCTTC. Its translation: CASSAGTGVNYGYTF.

The gene calls are TRBV9 and TRBJ2-7, with TRBD2 identical over 10 bases. With 3 bases clipped from V and 6 bases from J, the junction kept 12 bases outside the gene matches. The CDR3 runs to 16 residues. Germline CDR1 is SGDLS and CDR2 is YYNGEE. CDR3 DNA: TGTGCCAGCAGCGGGACCGGGACTAGCGCCATGGTCGAGCAGTACTTC. Translating it yields CASSGTGTSAMVEQYF. The full variable domain, in which reference TRBV9 and TRBJ2-7 provide the parts outside the CDR3, is DSGVTQTPKHLITATGQRVTLRCSPRSGDLSVYWYQQSLDQGLQFLIQYYNGEERAKGNILERFSAQQFPDLHSELNLSSLELGDSALYFCASSGTGTSAMVEQYFGPGTRLTVT.